This T cell receptor (beta chain) was profiled in a study of cytomegalovirus exposure and HLA in healthy donors. Primers: 60 Vbeta forward and 13 Jbeta reverse. Profiling relied on immunoSEQ multiplex PCR, and the TCRdb table lists in-frame clones only, not all of them. Here the sample spans roughly 150,000 clones, more than 65% being singletons. J lost 2 bases, V lost 0 bases, and 6 bases had no gene match. Germline-derived CDR1 and CDR2 are SGHNT and YENEEA. This CDR3 is built from 17 residues. The source material was PBMCs. The chain has TRBV11-3 and TRBJ2-1, with 8 bases that match TRBD1. The sequence was collected from a woman aged 30 to 39 in good health and CMV-seronegative. CDR3 nucleotide sequence: TGTGCCAGCAGCTTAGAAAGACAGGGGTCTGCCTACAATGAGCAGTTCTTC. This encodes CASSLERQGSAYNEQFF.